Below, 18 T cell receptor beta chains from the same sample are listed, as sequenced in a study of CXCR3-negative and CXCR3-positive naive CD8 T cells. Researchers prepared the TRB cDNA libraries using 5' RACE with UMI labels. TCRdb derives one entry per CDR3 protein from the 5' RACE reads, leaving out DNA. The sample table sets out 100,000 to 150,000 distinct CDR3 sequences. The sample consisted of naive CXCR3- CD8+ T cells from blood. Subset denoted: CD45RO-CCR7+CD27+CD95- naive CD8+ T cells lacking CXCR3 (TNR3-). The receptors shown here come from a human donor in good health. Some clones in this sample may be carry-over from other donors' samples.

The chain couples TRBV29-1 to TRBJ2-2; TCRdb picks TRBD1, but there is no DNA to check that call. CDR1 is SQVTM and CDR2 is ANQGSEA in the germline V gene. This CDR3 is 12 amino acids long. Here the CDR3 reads CSGLGGPMELFF.

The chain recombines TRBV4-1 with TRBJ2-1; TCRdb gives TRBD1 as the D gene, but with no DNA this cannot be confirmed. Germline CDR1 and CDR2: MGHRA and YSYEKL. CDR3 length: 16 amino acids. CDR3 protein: CASRLNGGGAADEQFF.

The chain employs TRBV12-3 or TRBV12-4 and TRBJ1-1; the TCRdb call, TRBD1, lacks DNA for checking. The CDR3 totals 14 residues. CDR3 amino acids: CASRLTGGYTEAFF.

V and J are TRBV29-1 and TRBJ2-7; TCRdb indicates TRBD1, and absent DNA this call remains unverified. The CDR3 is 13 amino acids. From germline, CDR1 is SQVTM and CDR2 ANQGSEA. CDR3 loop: CSVEDLWDREQYF.

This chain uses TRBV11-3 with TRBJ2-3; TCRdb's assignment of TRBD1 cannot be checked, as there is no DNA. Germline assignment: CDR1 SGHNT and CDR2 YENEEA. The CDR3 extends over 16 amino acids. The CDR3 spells CASSSLGLQGSDTQYF. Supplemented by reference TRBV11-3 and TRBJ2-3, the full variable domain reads EAGVVQSPRYKIIEKKQPVAFWCNPISGHNTLYWYLQNLGQGPELLIRYENEEAVDDSQLPKDRFSAERLKGVDSTLKIQPAELGDSAVYLCASSSLGLQGSDTQYFGPGTRLTVL.

CDR3 sequence: CASSSPGYTEAFF. This chain connects TRBV19 to TRBJ1-1. Germline CDR1 is LNHDA and CDR2 is SQIVND (reference sequence). The CDR3 spans 13 residues. Complete variable domain (other parts from reference TRBV19 and TRBJ1-1): DGGITQSPKYLFRKEGQNVTLSCEQNLNHDAMYWYRQDPGQGLRLIYYSQIVNDFQKGDIAEGYSVSREKKESFPLTVTSAQKNPTAFYLCASSSPGYTEAFFGQGTRLTVV.

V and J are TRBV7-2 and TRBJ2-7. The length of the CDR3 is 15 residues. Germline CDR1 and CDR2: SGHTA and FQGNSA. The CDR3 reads CASSTALGISYEQYF.

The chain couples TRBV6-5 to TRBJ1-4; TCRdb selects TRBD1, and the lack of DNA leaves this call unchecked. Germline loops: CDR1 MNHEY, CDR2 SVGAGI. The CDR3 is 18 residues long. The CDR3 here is CASRMGAAAFATNEKLFF.

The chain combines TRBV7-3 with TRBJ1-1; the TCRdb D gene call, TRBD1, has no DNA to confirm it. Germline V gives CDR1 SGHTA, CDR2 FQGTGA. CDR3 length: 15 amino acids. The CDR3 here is CASSLTGQSNTEAFF.

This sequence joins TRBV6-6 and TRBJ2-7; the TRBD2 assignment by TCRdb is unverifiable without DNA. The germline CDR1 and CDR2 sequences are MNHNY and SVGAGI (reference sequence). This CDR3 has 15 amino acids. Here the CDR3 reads CASSYSGGTTYEQYF.

The CDR3 reads CASSYVGRRVRVLCTDTQYF. The chain carries TRBV6-8 and TRBJ2-3. The CDR3 covers 20 residues. Germline CDR1 is MNHGY and CDR2 is SAAAGT.

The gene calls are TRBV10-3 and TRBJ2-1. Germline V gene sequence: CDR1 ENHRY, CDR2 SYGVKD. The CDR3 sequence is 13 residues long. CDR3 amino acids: CAINEDNNNEQFF.

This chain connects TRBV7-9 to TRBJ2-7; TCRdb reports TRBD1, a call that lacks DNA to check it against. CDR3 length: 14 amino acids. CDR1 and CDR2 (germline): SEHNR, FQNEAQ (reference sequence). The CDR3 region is CASSFPGQVAEQYF. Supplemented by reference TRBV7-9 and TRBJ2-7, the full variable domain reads DTGVSQNPRHKITKRGQNVTFRCDPISEHNRLYWYRQTLGQGPEFLTYFQNEAQLEKSRLLSDRFSAERPKGSFSTLEIQRTEQGDSAMYLCASSFPGQVAEQYFGPGTRLTVT.

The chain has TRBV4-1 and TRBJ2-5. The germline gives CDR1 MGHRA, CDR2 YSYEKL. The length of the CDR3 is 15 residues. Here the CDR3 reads CASSQGWASQETQYF.

The CDR3 is CASSQVVGSRTQQCF. This chain uses TRBV4-1 with TRBJ2-3; as DNA is missing, the TRBD2 call by TCRdb cannot be tested. This CDR3 contains 15 residues. CDR1 is MGHRA, CDR2 YSYEKL, per germline.

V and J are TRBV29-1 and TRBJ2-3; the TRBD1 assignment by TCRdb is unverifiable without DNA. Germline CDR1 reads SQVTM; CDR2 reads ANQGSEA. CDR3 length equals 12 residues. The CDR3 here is CSTQGARDTQYF.

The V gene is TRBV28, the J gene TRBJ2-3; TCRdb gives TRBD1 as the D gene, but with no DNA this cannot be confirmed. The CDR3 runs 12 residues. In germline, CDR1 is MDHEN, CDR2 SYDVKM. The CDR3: CASTGPTDTQYF.

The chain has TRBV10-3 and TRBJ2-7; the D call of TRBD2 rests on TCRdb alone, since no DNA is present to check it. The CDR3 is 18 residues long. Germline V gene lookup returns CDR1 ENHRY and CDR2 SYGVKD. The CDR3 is CAIAFRTSGRAVGYEQYF.